This is a list of T cell receptor beta chains from one sample in a study of control samples from healthy donors and cancer patients. Sequencing was performed with immunoSEQ multiplex PCR; in TCRdb, only in-frame clones are kept and a portion is missing. The sample carries approximately 90,000 clones, roughly 86% recorded once. The sequencing sample was made of blood. The origin of the receptors is a man in his thirties or forties in good health. Each CDR3 is given with its conserved first and last residue. Fields, in order: D gene, V gene, clone size, J gene, CDR3 protein, CDR3 DNA. D genes are given only for firm matches. Where a row states a size, it is once, few, many or the class of an expanded clone; other rows omit it.

TRBD2,TRBV4-2,.,TRBJ2-7,CASSRGESGGYEQYF,TGTGCCAGCAGCCGCGGAGAAAGCGGGGGATACGAGCAGTACTTC
TRBD1,TRBV30,.,TRBJ2-3,CAWSRTGIDTQYF,TGTGCCTGGAGTCGGACAGGGATAGATACGCAGTATTTT
.,TRBV7-8,.,TRBJ2-3,CASRIADTQYF,TGTGCCAGCCGGATAGCGGATACGCAGTATTTT
.,TRBV7-9,.,TRBJ1-1,CASSLGGEAFF,TGTGCCAGCAGCTTAGGGGGTGAAGCTTTCTTT
TRBD1,TRBV19,.,TRBJ1-5,CASSMGQNNQPQHF,TGTGCCAGTAGTATGGGACAGAACAATCAGCCCCAGCATTTT
TRBD1,TRBV18,.,TRBJ1-5,CASSPPGTGSQPQHF,TGTGCCAGCTCACCACCAGGGACAGGGAGTCAGCCCCAGCATTTT
.,TRBV30,once,TRBJ2-2,CAWSVPGRVTGELFF,TGTGCCTGGAGTGTACCCGGTCGGGTCACCGGGGAGCTGTTTTTT
TRBD1,TRBV7-9,.,TRBJ1-1,CASSSQGAGNTEAFF,TGTGCCAGCAGCTCTCAGGGGGCAGGGAACACTGAAGCTTTCTTT
TRBD1,TRBV5-1,.,TRBJ2-3,CASAGQGAGTDTQYF,TGCGCCAGCGCGGGTCAGGGGGCAGGGACAGATACGCAGTATTTT
.,TRBV7-3,.,TRBJ2-3,CASSLSGPSTDTQYF,TGTGCCAGCAGCTTATCGGGCCCTAGCACAGATACGCAGTATTTT
.,TRBV10-3,.,TRBJ2-1,CAISESNPSTYNEQFF,TGTGCCATCAGTGAGTCTAACCCTAGTACCTACAATGAGCAGTTCTTC
TRBD1,TRBV7-8,.,TRBJ2-1,CASSPQAGGNEQFF,TGTGCCAGCAGCCCGCAGGCAGGGGGCAATGAGCAGTTCTTC
.,TRBV5-8,.,TRBJ2-6,CASRDPQGNGANVLTF,TGTGCCAGCCGCGACCCCCAAGGGAATGGGGCCAACGTCCTGACTTTC
TRBD1,TRBV7-9,.,TRBJ1-2,CASSHQTGGLGYTF,TGTGCCAGCAGCCATCAGACAGGGGGCCTTGGCTACACCTTC
TRBD2,TRBV6-5,.,TRBJ2-4,CASSYSGGAKNIQYF,TGTGCCAGCAGTTACTCCGGGGGGGCCAAAAACATTCAGTACTTC
.,TRBV6-5,once,TRBJ2-1,CASTRGRAVYNEQFF,TGTGCCAGCACCCGGGGAAGAGCGGTCTACAATGAGCAGTTCTTC
.,TRBV6-5,.,TRBJ1-2,CASRVTSNYGYTF,TGTGCCAGCAGGGTCACTTCTAACTATGGCTACACCTTC
.,TRBV7-8,.,TRBJ1-5,CASSLTPVSNQPQHF,TGTGCCAGCAGCTTAACGCCCGTGAGCAATCAGCCCCAGCATTTT
TRBD1,TRBV5-1,.,TRBJ1-2,CASSLGQRDGYTF,TGCGCCAGCAGCCTGGGACAGCGGGATGGCTACACCTTC
.,TRBV2,once,TRBJ2-2,CASSVQNTGELFF,TGTGCCAGCAGTGTTCAGAACACCGGGGAGCTGTTTTTT
.,TRBV27,.,TRBJ2-7,CASRAQISSYEQYF,TGTGCCAGCAGGGCCCAAATTTCCTCCTACGAGCAGTACTTC
.,TRBV29-1,once,TRBJ1-5,CSVASGAGGNQPQHF,TGCAGCGTTGCGTCGGGCGCAGGTGGCAATCAGCCCCAGCATTTT
.,TRBV19,.,TRBJ2-1,CASSQHGTAAYNEQFF,TGTGCCAGTAGCCAGCATGGGACGGCCGCCTACAATGAGCAGTTCTTC
.,TRBV7-9,.,TRBJ1-1,CASSLWGGEAFF,TGTGCCAGCAGCTTGTGGGGCGGTGAAGCTTTCTTT
TRBD1,TRBV10-3,.,TRBJ1-6,CAISGDREGSPLHF,TGTGCCATCAGCGGGGACAGGGAAGGCTCACCCCTCCACTTT
.,TRBV4-1,.,TRBJ1-1,CASSQGVQGNTEAFF,TGCGCCAGCAGCCAAGGTGTCCAGGGGAACACTGAAGCTTTCTTT
.,TRBV7-9,.,TRBJ2-2,CASSLGGTGELFF,TGTGCCAGCAGCTTAGGGGGCACCGGGGAGCTGTTTTTT
TRBD1,TRBV10-3,once,TRBJ1-1,CAISIDRVGGHQMNTEAFF,TGTGCCATCAGTATAGACAGGGTCGGGGGCCACCAAATGAACACTGAAGCTTTCTTT
TRBD2,TRBV4-1,few,TRBJ2-3,CASSQVGGGGVPDTQYF,TGCGCCAGCAGCCAAGTGGGAGGCGGGGGGGTTCCGGATACGCAGTATTTT
.,TRBV3-1/TRBV3-2,.,TRBJ2-2,CASSPLLGKLFF,TGTGCCAGCAGCCCGTTGCTGGGGAAGCTGTTTTTT
TRBD2,TRBV7-2,.,TRBJ2-5,CASSVTTSGQETQYF,TGTGCCAGCAGCGTGACGACTAGCGGGCAAGAGACCCAGTACTTC
.,TRBV18,.,TRBJ1-2,CASSSQRSDYGYTF,TGTGCCAGCTCATCACAGCGGAGCGACTATGGCTACACCTTC
.,TRBV5-1,.,TRBJ1-4,CASSLQDPTNEKLFF,TGCGCCAGCAGCTTACAGGACCCCACTAATGAAAAACTGTTTTTT
.,TRBV6-6,few,TRBJ1-1,CASSRVGGTANTEAFF,TGTGCCAGCAGCAGGGTGGGGGGGACCGCGAACACTGAAGCTTTCTTT
TRBD1,TRBV2,.,TRBJ2-4,CASSWTGGAAKNIQYF,TGTGCCAGCAGTTGGACAGGGGGCGCTGCCAAAAACATTCAGTACTTC
TRBD1,TRBV28,.,TRBJ1-4,CASSRIGQGNEKLFF,TGTGCCAGCAGTCGAATCGGACAGGGTAATGAAAAACTGTTTTTT
.,TRBV29-1,.,TRBJ1-1,CSVSGLNTEAFF,TGCAGCGTGTCCGGGTTGAACACTGAAGCTTTCTTT
.,TRBV6-5,.,TRBJ2-3,CASRASSDTQYF,TGTGCCAGCAGAGCTAGTTCAGATACGCAGTATTTT
.,TRBV30,.,TRBJ1-1,CAWSYFGGRGSDEAFF,TGTGCCTGGAGTTACTTTGGCGGCCGGGGTTCAGATGAAGCTTTCTTT
.,TRBV9,.,TRBJ2-1,CASSVAGRSDEQFF,TGTGCCAGCAGCGTAGCAGGGAGGTCCGATGAGCAGTTCTTC
.,TRBV3-1/TRBV3-2,.,TRBJ1-1,CASSQDIGSMNTEAFF,TGTGCCAGCAGCCAAGATATTGGGTCGATGAACACTGAAGCTTTCTTT
TRBD1,TRBV3-1/TRBV3-2,.,TRBJ1-4,CASSHGTDVYRGAEKLFF,TGTGCCAGCAGCCACGGGACGGACGTCTACAGGGGTGCTGAAAAACTGTTTTTT
.,TRBV18,.,TRBJ1-2,CASSGSRQQYGYTF,TGTGCCAGCTCAGGCTCCCGACAGCAGTATGGCTACACCTTC
TRBD1,TRBV6-5,.,TRBJ2-5,CASSYSGQPIKETQYF,TGTGCCAGCAGTTACTCGGGACAGCCGATTAAAGAGACCCAGTACTTC
.,TRBV7-8,.,TRBJ1-1,CASSLDSLKYQGNTEAFF,TGTGCCAGCAGCTTAGACTCACTGAAGTACCAAGGGAACACTGAAGCTTTCTTT
.,TRBV29-1,.,TRBJ1-5,CSVELQNGEPQHF,TGCAGCGTTGAATTGCAGAATGGGGAGCCCCAGCATTTT
.,TRBV12-3/TRBV12-4,.,TRBJ2-2,CASILRTGELFF,TGTGCCAGCATCCTGAGAACCGGGGAGCTGTTTTTT
TRBD1,TRBV6-6,.,TRBJ1-2,CASSATGSGYTF,TGTGCCAGCAGTGCGACAGGGAGTGGCTACACCTTC
.,TRBV24-1,.,TRBJ2-5,CATSETLGAGETQYF,TGTGCCACCAGTGAGACCCTGGGGGCAGGGGAGACCCAGTACTTC
TRBD1,TRBV6-5,.,TRBJ1-4,CASSYFYGTGNEKLFF,TGTGCCAGCAGTTACTTCTACGGGACAGGGAATGAAAAACTGTTTTTT
.,TRBV10-3,.,TRBJ1-2,CAIKDTPPLYGYTF,TGTGCCATCAAGGACACCCCCCCCCTGTATGGCTACACCTTC
.,TRBV19,.,TRBJ2-6,CASSIEFSGANVLTF,TGTGCCAGTAGTATAGAGTTCTCTGGGGCCAACGTCCTGACTTTC
TRBD2,TRBV6-5,few,TRBJ2-3,CASNIAGGGADTQYF,TGTGCCAGCAATATTGCGGGGGGCGGCGCAGATACGCAGTATTTT
.,TRBV6-1,.,TRBJ1-3,CASSEAGGARNTIYF,TGTGCCAGCAGTGAAGCCGGGGGTGCTAGAAACACCATATATTTT
.,TRBV2,.,TRBJ1-2,CASKLGGPYGYTF,TGTGCCAGCAAGTTGGGGGGTCCCTATGGCTACACCTTC
.,TRBV6-5,.,TRBJ2-5,CASSPSGTRHTQYF,TGTGCCAGCAGTCCCTCGGGGACGCGTCACACCCAGTACTTC